These T cell receptor beta chains were read from a single sample in a study of blood T cell repertoires in COVID-19. The method was immunoSEQ multiplex PCR; TCRdb's version includes in-frame clones alone and lacks a portion of them. The table shows 110,000 to 150,000 clones, with approximately 87% occurring only once. Sequenced sample: peripheral blood. The receptors shown here come from a woman aged 40 to 50 with acute or convalescent COVID-19. The conserved cysteine and the conserved F or W are not part of the CDR3 here.

V | CDR3
TRBV11-2 | ASSLVGQANYGYT
TRBV5-5 | ASSLVASEQY
TRBV18 | ASLGGNPPILFYGYT
TRBV7-9 | ASSLAAGQSTEAF
TRBV19 | ASSKTSSYEQY
TRBV29-1 | SVAYPGNEQF
TRBV20-1 | SARGAEQY
TRBV6-5 | ASSYFGRMAEAF
TRBV19 | ASSTWDREDYGYT
TRBV25-1 | ASSEPRGRGSGNTIY
TRBV3-1/TRBV3-2 | ASSQGDRVRTEAF
TRBV5-1 | ASSSGQESTDTQY
TRBV5-4 | ASSLEGQLKSLH
TRBV27 | ASSFIPGSATEAF
TRBV15 | ATSLVAGGSYNEQF
TRBV4-2 | ASSQANEQY
TRBV7-2 | ASSSTLRGSPLH
TRBV5-1 | ASSFRRQTEAF
TRBV7-2 | ASSLASRTDTQY
TRBV19 | ASSITGTSSGEQY
TRBV12-5 | ASGQTSGNVYEQY
TRBV5-1 | ASSLDRVETQY
TRBV14 | ASRESAAPTYEQY
TRBV3-1/TRBV3-2 | ASSQSDRKAF
TRBV7-2 | ASSLGTSGIYEQY
TRBV7-9 | ASSPGYRGNSPLH
TRBV2 | ASSDRGGENIQY
TRBV12-5 | ASGRMTGLAYEQY
TRBV10-1 | ASVLTSGGVWF
TRBV7-3 | ASSLFSPDRGGYGYT
TRBV27 | ASSSRGGIEKLF
TRBV6-1 | ASSDNMVETGNQPQH
TRBV11-3 | ASSLTGGEGEQF
TRBV5-1 | ASSLDSSGKEGAKNIQY
TRBV7-2 | ASRAIPGQGGYEQY
TRBV7-6 | ASSLEGQNTDTQY
TRBV18 | ASSPPGGALPAIQY
TRBV30 | AWATGSLNSPLH
TRBV30 | AWSVRLNTEAF
TRBV7-9 | ASSRGGITDTQY
TRBV4-3 | ASSPHPGTSGRGVYQF
TRBV6-2/TRBV6-3 | ASSSTGTNQPQH
TRBV7-2 | ASSLRGLGNSPLH